This T cell receptor (beta chain) was found in a study of T-cell memory formation after mild COVID-19. Study-level findings and limits: Balance between CD4 and CD8 was seen in clones contracting day 15 to 85, and a CD4+ lean was seen in later expanders.

Constant-segment primers and 5'RACE yielded cDNA libraries for TCR alpha and TCR beta, each carrying sample barcodes and UMIs. Each CDR3 protein gets one entry after TCRdb re-called the 5' RACE reads with MiXCR. This table has about half a million distinct CDR3 sequences, 15% to 20% appearing once. This clonotype was seen more than once but under ten times. Its antigen is undetermined. V shed 0 bases and J shed 5 bases, with 12 bases lying between them. Germline CDR1 and CDR2: MNHEY and SVGAGI. CDR3 length: 15 residues. The chain uses TRBV6-5 and TRBJ2-3; D gene unclear. The source material was PBMCs or a T cell subset sorted from them (not recorded which). This sequence was found in an adult woman who had mild COVID-19 (a few samples of this study predate the infection). Cell type and time point are not known. CDR3 nucleotides: TGTGCCAGCAGTTACTCGAGAGTGCGGAGAGATACGCAGTATTTT. Translation gives CASSYSRVRRDTQYF.